Given below is one T cell receptor (beta chain) in context. The data are from a study of cytomegalovirus exposure and HLA in healthy donors. Study context: It was reported in a later analysis that the same platform had been used for the 120 validation repertoires as for the approximately 670 first-cohort repertoires.

Measured with immunoSEQ multiplex PCR; TCRdb has only the in-frame clones, and not every one. Of 35,000 to 55,000 clones in the sample, under 95% were seen once. Germline values: CDR1 MRHNA, CDR2 SNTAGT. The CDR3 spans 15 residues. The V end lost 3 bases, the J end lost 2 bases, and 13 bases lay between the germline ends. Among the approximately 110 subjects of the validation cohort, separate from the approximately 670-subject first cohort, were the donors. The TCR originated in a woman younger than 35 in good health and CMV-seronegative. The chain uses TRBV6-4 and TRBJ1-2; D call uncertain. Material for sequencing was PBMCs. As DNA, the CDR3 is TGTGCCAGCAGTGATACGGCCAGGATGAACTATGGCTACACCTTC. Encoded protein: CASSDTARMNYGYTF.